Shown below are 21 T cell receptor beta chains from a single sample sequenced in a study of T cell responses to AZD1222 COVID-19 vaccine. The assay was immunoSEQ multiplex PCR, and TCRdb's table has in-frame clones only and misses some. The table lists some 110,000 clones, 89% of them singletons. The sequenced sample was peripheral blood, obtained 28 days after the second AZD1222 dose. All receptors derive from an adult who received the AZD1222 COVID-19 vaccine.

The chain couples TRBV2 to TRBJ2-7, with D possibly TRBD1 on 6 matching bases. CDR1 SNHLY and CDR2 FYNNEI come from the germline V gene. Trimming removed 7 bases at V and 4 bases at J, with 17 bases between. The CDR3 spans 14 residues. The CDR3 bases are TGTGCCAGCAACCCCCGGCAGGGGTCTTACGAGCAGTACTTC. Its translation is CASNPRQGSYEQYF. Drawing the rest from reference TRBV2 and TRBJ2-7, the complete variable domain is EPEVTQTPSHQVTQMGQEVILRCVPISNHLYFYWYRQILGQKVEFLVSFYNNEISEKSEIFDDQFSVERPDGSNFTLKIRSTKLEDSAMYFCASNPRQGSYEQYFGPGTRLTVT.

This clone was counted between two and nine times. This chain links TRBV4-2 with TRBJ1-4; tentatively, D is TRBD1 (6 bases). Germline V gene lookup returns CDR1 LGHNA and CDR2 YNFKEQ. V shed 0 bases and J shed 8 bases, with 16 bases lying between them. The CDR3 contains 16 residues. CDR3: CASSQDYREAVEKLFF. CDR3 bases: TGTGCCAGCAGCCAAGATTACAGGGAAGCGGTCGAAAAACTGTTTTTT.

The rearrangement uses TRBV12-3 or TRBV12-4 and TRBJ2-1; D not resolved. The CDR3 has 13 residues. Trimming took 6 bases from V and 3 from J, leaving 9 bases between them. The CDR3 DNA sequence: TGTGCCAGCAGGTCCCAGCTCTACAATGAGCAGTTCTTC. Translation: CASRSQLYNEQFF.

The chain uses TRBV15 and TRBJ1-3; perhaps TRBD1 as D (5 bases). CDR1 and CDR2 from the germline V gene are LNHNV and YYDKDF (reference sequence). V dropped 0 bases and J dropped 7 bases, with 10 bases sitting between them. This CDR3 has 14 residues. CDR3 sequence: CATSRDREGNTIYF. The CDR3 nucleotides read TGTGCCACCAGCAGAGACAGGGAAGGCAACACCATATATTTT. Supplemented by reference TRBV15 and TRBJ1-3, the full variable domain reads DAMVIQNPRYQVTQFGKPVTLSCSQTLNHNVMYWYQQKSSQAPKLLFHYYDKDFNNEADTPDNFQSRRPNTSFCFLDIRSPGLGDTAMYLCATSRDREGNTIYFGEGSWLTVV.

The rearrangement uses TRBV7-2 and TRBJ2-3; D is perhaps TRBD1 (6 bases). V lost 4 bases and J lost 1, with 9 bases in between. Germline V gene lookup returns CDR1 SGHTA and CDR2 FQGNSA. The length of the CDR3 is 14 residues. In DNA form, the CDR3 reads TGTGCCAGCAGCTCCAGACAGGGCACAGATACGCAGTATTTT. Amino acids: CASSSRQGTDTQYF.

The chain uses TRBV19 and TRBJ2-6; D may be TRBD2 (6 bases). This CDR3 is 18 amino acids long. Trimming removed 6 bases from V and 1 base from J, with 19 bases in between. Looked up from germline, CDR1 is LNHDA and CDR2 is SQIVND (reference sequence). The DNA of the CDR3 is TGTGCCAGTAGCTTAGACCCCGGGAGTATGTCTGGGGCCAACGTCCTGACTTTC. Protein sequence: CASSLDPGSMSGANVLTF.

J is TRBJ2-5 and V is TRBV7-9, with 9 nucleotides matching TRBD1. CDR1 is SEHNR and CDR2 is FQNEAQ in the germline V gene (reference sequence). V trimming: 5 bases; J trimming: 5 bases; junction bases outside the gene matches: 21. The CDR3 is made up of 19 amino acids. The CDR3 is CASSRPNTNGQGILETQYF. As DNA, the CDR3 is TGTGCCAGCAGCCGACCCAACACTAACGGACAGGGGATTTTGGAGACCCAGTACTTC.

V is TRBV2 and J is TRBJ1-5, with TRBD1 matching 9 bases. Germline V lookup: CDR1 SNHLY, CDR2 FYNNEI. V trimming: 7 bases; J trimming: 2 bases; junction bases outside the gene matches: 15. The CDR3 covers 18 residues. CDR3 residues: CASIKDRGSFLGNQPQHF. CDR3 coding DNA: TGTGCCAGCATTAAGGACAGGGGCAGTTTCTTAGGCAATCAGCCCCAGCATTTT. The entire variable domain, with the rest obtained from reference TRBV2 and TRBJ1-5, is as follows: EPEVTQTPSHQVTQMGQEVILRCVPISNHLYFYWYRQILGQKVEFLVSFYNNEISEKSEIFDDQFSVERPDGSNFTLKIRSTKLEDSAMYFCASIKDRGSFLGNQPQHFGDGTRLSIL.

This chain connects TRBV3-1 (or the pseudogene TRBV3-2) to TRBJ2-1; 8 bases agree with TRBD1. There are 14 residues in the CDR3. With V trimmed by 4 bases and J by 8 bases, 7 bases remained unmatched. The germline V gene encodes CDR1 LGHDT and CDR2 YNNKEL (reference sequence). The CDR3 nucleotides are TGTGCCAGCAGCCCCCGGACAGGGACCGATGAGCAGTTCTTC. This translates into CASSPRTGTDEQFF.

CDR3 DNA sequence: TGTGCCAGCAGCTCCGGGACAGGGGCAAAGTATGGCTACACCTTC. Translation gives CASSSGTGAKYGYTF. The chain joins TRBV7-2 to TRBJ1-2; 10 nucleotides align to TRBD1. V lost 4 bases to trimming and J lost 5 bases; unmatched junction nucleotides: 7. The germline gives CDR1 SGHTA, CDR2 FQGNSA. This CDR3 is 15 amino acids long.

This chain links TRBV15 with TRBJ2-7, with TRBD1 identical over 10 bases. The length of the CDR3 is 16 residues. CDR1 and CDR2 (germline): LNHNV, YYDKDF (reference sequence). J was trimmed by 3 bases and V by 5 bases; bases with no gene match: 10. The CDR3 sequence: CATSPTPGTGVYEQYF. The CDR3 DNA sequence: TGTGCCACCAGCCCTACCCCCGGGACAGGGGTCTACGAGCAGTACTTC. Based on the CDR3 plus reference TRBV15 and TRBJ2-7, the full variable domain is DAMVIQNPRYQVTQFGKPVTLSCSQTLNHNVMYWYQQKSSQAPKLLFHYYDKDFNNEADTPDNFQSRRPNTSFCFLDIRSPGLGDTAMYLCATSPTPGTGVYEQYFGPGTRLTVT.

The rearrangement joins TRBV15 to TRBJ1-5; D is unclear. The CDR3 extends over 16 amino acids. V was clipped by 0 bases and J by 0 bases, with 9 bases between them. Germline V CDR1 and CDR2: LNHNV, YYDKDF (reference sequence). CDR3 region: CATSRDYGLSNQPQHF. The DNA for the CDR3 is TGTGCCACCAGCAGAGATTATGGGCTTAGCAATCAGCCCCAGCATTTT.

V and J are TRBV6-5 and TRBJ1-1; D call uncertain. The CDR3 has 14 amino acids. In germline, CDR1 is MNHEY, CDR2 SVGAGI. V lost 7 bases and J lost 4, with 16 bases in between. This chain's CDR3 is CASTREGRGTEAFF. DNA of the CDR3: TGTGCCAGCACCAGAGAGGGCCGGGGCACTGAAGCTTTCTTT.

V usage is TRBV4-1 and J usage is TRBJ2-2; 8 nucleotides line up with TRBD2. This CDR3 region has 17 residues. The V gene's germline CDR1 is MGHRA and CDR2 YSYEKL. Trimming at V came to 0 bases and at J to 2 bases, leaving 5 bases not matched to a gene. The CDR3 sequence: CASSQEERGINTGELFF. CDR3 in DNA: TGCGCCAGCAGCCAAGAGGAGCGGGGGATTAACACCGGGGAGCTGTTTTTT.

The table lists this clone with a count of one. The V gene is TRBV6-4, the J gene TRBJ1-1, with 9 bases identical to TRBD1. J gave up 4 bases and V 6 bases, and 3 bases lay outside the gene matches. The V gene's germline CDR1 is MRHNA and CDR2 SNTAGT. This CDR3 has 13 residues. The CDR3 region is CASRKTGGTEAFF. CDR3 in DNA: TGTGCCAGCAGGAAGACAGGGGGCACTGAAGCTTTCTTT.

V and J are TRBV15 and TRBJ2-7; D is possibly TRBD2 (7 bases). The ends were cut back, 0 bases at V and 7 bases at J, with 13 bases in the middle. CDR3 length: 14 amino acids. CDR1 is LNHNV, CDR2 YYDKDF, per germline (reference sequence). CDR3 nucleotide sequence: TGTGCCACCAGCAGAGAGGGGGGGCCGGGGGAGCAGTACTTC. It yields the protein CATSREGGPGEQYF.

The chain joins TRBV18 to TRBJ2-7, with 9 bases identical to TRBD1. CDR1 and CDR2 (germline): KGHSH, LQKENI. This CDR3 is built from 14 residues. V lost 3 bases, J lost 3 bases, and 3 bases stayed unmatched. CDR3 residues: CASSPRQGDYEQYF. Here the CDR3 DNA reads TGTGCCAGCTCACCTCGACAGGGGGACTACGAGCAGTACTTC.

The gene calls are TRBV13 and TRBJ2-1; 7 positions match TRBD2. With V trimmed by 5 bases and J by 0 bases, 10 bases remained unmatched. The CDR3 is 17 amino acids. Germline CDR1 is PRHDT and CDR2 is FYEKMQ (reference sequence). The CDR3: CASSPPRGEGSYNEQFF. DNA of the CDR3: TGTGCCAGCAGCCCACCACGGGGGGAGGGCTCCTACAATGAGCAGTTCTTC. Together with reference TRBV13 and TRBJ2-1, the CDR3 gives the full variable domain: AAGVIQSPRHLIKEKRETATLKCYPIPRHDTVYWYQQGPGQDPQFLISFYEKMQSDKGSIPDRFSAQQFSDYHSELNMSSLELGDSALYFCASSPPRGEGSYNEQFFGPGTRLTVL.

The chain links TRBV28 to TRBJ2-3; a possible D gene is TRBD1 (5 bases). CDR3 size: 16 residues. Germline values: CDR1 MDHEN, CDR2 SYDVKM. V lost 5 bases, J lost 3 bases, and 18 bases lay in between. CDR3 residues: CASSRRIRVVTDTQYF. The DNA for the CDR3 is TGTGCCAGCAGTAGACGGATCAGGGTGGTTACAGATACGCAGTATTTT.

The J gene is TRBJ1-6, the V gene TRBV7-6; TRBD1 is a possible D gene (6 bases). V lost 5 bases, J lost 5 bases, and 10 bases lay in between. Germline V gene lookup returns CDR1 SGHVS and CDR2 FNYEAQ. The CDR3 sequence is 14 residues long. The CDR3: CASSGQINNSPLHF. CDR3 in DNA: TGTGCCAGCAGCGGACAGATTAATAATTCACCCCTCCACTTT.

The CDR3, as DNA: TGCAGCGCCGGGGGTAATGAGCAGTTCTTC. It yields the protein CSAGGNEQFF. The gene calls are TRBV29-1 and TRBJ2-1, with a possible D match to TRBD2 (6 bases). The V gene lost 7 bases and the J gene lost 7 bases, with 8 bases spanning the gap. The germline V gene has CDR1 SQVTM and CDR2 ANQGSEA. The CDR3 is 10 amino acids.